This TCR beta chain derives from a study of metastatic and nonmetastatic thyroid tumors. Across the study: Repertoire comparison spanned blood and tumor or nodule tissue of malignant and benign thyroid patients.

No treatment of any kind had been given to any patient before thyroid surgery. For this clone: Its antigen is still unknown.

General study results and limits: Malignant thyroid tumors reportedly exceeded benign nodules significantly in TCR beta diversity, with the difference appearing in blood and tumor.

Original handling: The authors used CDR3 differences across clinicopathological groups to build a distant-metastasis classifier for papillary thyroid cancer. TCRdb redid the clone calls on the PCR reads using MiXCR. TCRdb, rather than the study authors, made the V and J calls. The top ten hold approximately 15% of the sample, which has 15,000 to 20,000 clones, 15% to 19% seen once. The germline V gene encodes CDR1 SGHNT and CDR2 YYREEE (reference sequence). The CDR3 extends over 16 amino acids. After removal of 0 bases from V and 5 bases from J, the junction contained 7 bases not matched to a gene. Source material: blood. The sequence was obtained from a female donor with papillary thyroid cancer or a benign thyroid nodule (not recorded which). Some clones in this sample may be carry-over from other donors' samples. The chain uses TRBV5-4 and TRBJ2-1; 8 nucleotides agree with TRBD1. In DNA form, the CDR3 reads TGTGCCAGCAGCTTGGTGCGAGGACAGGGCCACAATGAGCAGTTCTTC. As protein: CASSLVRGQGHNEQFF.